This T cell receptor beta chain was identified in a study of cytotoxic CD8 clonotypes in ibrutinib-treated CLL. Study-level background: Median treatment time before response sampling was over 9 months, range 6 to 36. The samples contained over 250,000 productive templates on average. They also contained an average of 94,082 productive rearrangements.

Produced via immunoSEQ multiplex PCR; TCRdb's table is partial and in-frame only. Of 110,000 to 150,000 clones listed, approximately 77% are singletons. The study's findings and limits: Exceeding age-matched healthy donors, baseline clonality also tracked the counts of circulating CD8+ T cells.

About this clone itself: The antigen is undetermined.

Per the germline V gene, CDR1 is LGHNA and CDR2 is YSLEER. The CDR3 covers 17 residues. The V and J ends lost 0 bases and 1 base respectively, with 15 bases between them. The rearrangement joins TRBV4-3 to TRBJ2-5; D tentatively fits TRBD1 or TRBD2 (6 bases each). The clonotype originates from a human donor with chronic lymphocytic leukemia. This sample comprised PBMCs, obtained after 12 months of ibrutinib treatment. Here the CDR3 DNA reads TGCGCCAGCAGCCAAGATTTCAGGGGAGGTGGCCAAGAGACCCAGTACTTC. Amino acid sequence: CASSQDFRGGGQETQYF.